Given below is one T cell receptor (beta chain) in context. Its antigen is as yet unknown. CDR1 and CDR2 from the germline V gene are SGDLS and YYNGEE. Trimming at V came to 7 bases and at J to 0 bases, leaving 6 bases not matched to a gene. CDR3 length: 15 residues. The data are from a study of OX40 agonist ivuxolimab in advanced cancers. About the study: Prior anti-PD-1, anti-PD-L1 or anti-CTLA-4 therapy did not bar entry, and roughly 40% had some. A partial response was reached by three patients: one with hepatocellular carcinoma and two with cutaneous melanoma. Findings and caveats of the study: The average count of expanded clones was higher among CD8+ T cells than among CD4+.

Enrollment shut out patients with autoimmune disease history or systemic immunosuppression. The table came from immunoSEQ multiplex PCR; TCRdb's copy has only in-frame clones and leaves some out. The sample records some 80,000 clones, around 84% being singletons. The source is an adult with an advanced solid tumor such as melanoma, head and neck, liver or kidney cancer. The specimen was CD4+ or CD8+ T cells sorted from blood, collected in a trial of the OX40 agonist ivuxolimab. J is TRBJ1-4 and V is TRBV9, with TRBD1 matching 7 bases. CDR3 nucleotides: TGTGCCAGCTCGGGCAGGGGGACAACTAATGAAAAACTGTTTTTT. Its translation is CASSGRGTTNEKLFF.